Given below is one T cell receptor (beta chain) in context. The PCR contained 60 Vbeta and 13 Jbeta primers. The data were produced by immunoSEQ multiplex PCR, yet TCRdb's version contains in-frame clones alone and is incomplete. The table shows 200,000 to 250,000 clones, with approximately 82% occurring only once. This sample is drawn from a study of cytomegalovirus exposure and HLA in healthy donors. The V end lost 5 bases, the J end lost 1 base, and 15 bases lay between the germline ends. Looked up from germline, CDR1 is SGHAT and CDR2 is FQDESV (reference sequence). The CDR3 is 15 residues long. The V and J genes are TRBV11-1 and TRBJ2-7, with a possible D match to TRBD1 (6 bases). The receptor was derived from a woman aged 50 to 60 in good health and CMV-seropositive. The sequenced material came from PBMCs. The CDR3 region is CASSTTQGRSYEQYF. The DNA for the CDR3 is TGTGCCAGCAGCACGACACAGGGACGGTCCTACGAGCAGTACTTC.